The rows below give T cell receptor beta chains drawn from one sample of a study of graft-versus-host responses after intestinal transplantation. Which antigens these TCRs recognize remains unknown. Repertoires were generated with immunoSEQ multiplex PCR, while TCRdb's copy carries only in-frame clones and drops some. Of approximately 100,000 clones listed, 85% to 90% are singletons. The sequences come from unstimulated CD4+ T cells sorted from spleen or lymph node cells, collected before intestinal transplant. The receptors shown here come from a human donor who received an intestinal transplant. The CDR3 runs from the conserved cysteine through the conserved F or W. The D gene is left open where the match is weak. Where a row states a size, it is once, few, many or the class of an expanded clone; other rows omit it.

>TRBV2|15|TRBD2|TRBJ2-7|NA
CASRASSAGAYEQYF
TGTGCCAGCAGGGCAAGTTCAGCGGGGGCCTACGAGCAGTACTTC
>TRBV5-8|15|TRBD1|TRBJ2-7|once
CASTPWGQGVYEQYF
TGTGCCAGCACCCCATGGGGACAGGGGGTTTATGAGCAGTACTTC
>TRBV7-9|15|NA|TRBJ1-3|NA
CASSSGAQVGNTIYF
TGTGCCAGCAGCTCTGGGGCACAGGTTGGAAACACCATATATTTT
>TRBV27|14|NA|TRBJ1-1|NA
CASSQRGYGTEAFF
TGTGCCAGCAGTCAAAGGGGGTATGGCACTGAAGCTTTCTTT
>TRBV6-5|15|NA|TRBJ1-1|NA
CASSPEGPDSTEAFF
TGTGCCAGCAGTCCAGAAGGACCGGACAGCACTGAAGCTTTCTTT
>TRBV7-3|17|NA|TRBJ2-7|NA
CASSPLSFWGGWDEQYF
TGTGCCAGCAGCCCCCTTTCGTTTTGGGGGGGCTGGGACGAGCAGTACTTC
>TRBV4-1|13|NA|TRBJ2-3|NA
CASSQGSPDTQYF
TGCGCCAGCAGCCAAGGTTCCCCGGATACGCAGTATTTT
>TRBV18|13|NA|TRBJ2-7|NA
CASSAGTKEEQYF
TGTGCCAGCTCAGCCGGGACAAAGGAAGAGCAGTACTTC
>TRBV4-2|17|TRBD2|TRBJ2-5|NA
CASSQDSGGGAGETQYF
TGTGCCAGCAGCCAAGATTCCGGCGGGGGGGCCGGAGAGACCCAGTACTTC
>TRBV9|15|TRBD1|TRBJ1-2|NA
CASSVGTGQLYGYTF
TGTGCCAGCAGCGTAGGCACGGGACAGCTCTATGGCTACACCTTC
>TRBV6-7|15|TRBD2|TRBJ2-1|NA
CASHNSGGPENEQFF
TGTGCCAGCCATAATAGCGGGGGCCCGGAGAATGAGCAGTTCTTC
>TRBV5-1|14|NA|TRBJ2-2|once
CASSLDQSTGELFF
TGCGCCAGCAGCTTGGACCAGTCCACCGGGGAGCTGTTTTTT
>TRBV5-1|15|TRBD1|TRBJ2-5|NA
CASSLGTGFQETQYF
TGCGCCAGCAGCTTAGGGACAGGCTTCCAAGAGACCCAGTACTTC
>TRBV6-5|16|TRBD2|TRBJ2-6|NA
CASSWGGVSGANVLTF
TGTGCCAGCAGTTGGGGGGGAGTCTCTGGGGCCAACGTCCTGACTTTC
>TRBV6-6|16|TRBD1|TRBJ1-5|NA
CASSYRGQGANQPQHF
TGTGCCAGCAGTTACAGGGGACAGGGGGCGAATCAGCCCCAGCATTTT
>TRBV7-9|16|TRBD1|TRBJ1-4|NA
CASSHIPGQGGEKLFF
TGTGCCAGCAGCCACATACCGGGACAGGGAGGTGAAAAACTGTTTTTT
>TRBV19|16|TRBD1|TRBJ2-7|NA
CASSFFGTTGIYEQYF
TGTGCCAGTAGTTTTTTCGGGACGACAGGGATCTACGAGCAGTACTTC
>TRBV5-1|15|NA|TRBJ1-1|NA
CASSLIGVSSTEAFF
TGCGCCAGCAGTTTGATCGGGGTGTCGAGCACTGAAGCTTTCTTT
>TRBV25-1|17|TRBD1|TRBJ1-2|few
CASSERTGPRPVYGYTF
TGTGCCAGCAGTGAACGGACAGGGCCCAGGCCGGTCTATGGCTACACCTTC
>TRBV5-1|14|NA|TRBJ2-3|NA
CASSFQGGADTQYF
TGCGCCAGCAGCTTCCAGGGGGGCGCAGATACGCAGTATTTT
>TRBV18|13|TRBD2|TRBJ2-7|NA
CASSLGGGGEQYF
TGTGCCAGCTCACTCGGGGGGGGTGGCGAGCAGTACTTC
>TRBV5-1|14|TRBD2|TRBJ2-5|NA
CASSPTAGGETQYF
TGCGCCAGCAGCCCAACTGCCGGGGGGGAGACCCAGTACTTC
>TRBV27|13|NA|TRBJ2-3|NA
CASSLRVTDTQYF
TGTGCCAGCAGTTTAAGAGTCACAGATACGCAGTATTTT
>TRBV30|14|NA|TRBJ2-4|NA
CAWSLTGSKNIQYF
TGTGCCTGGAGCTTGACAGGTTCCAAAAACATTCAGTACTTC
>TRBV12-5|16|TRBD2|TRBJ2-5|NA
CASAPGTSGARETQYF
TGTGCTAGTGCCCCAGGGACTAGCGGGGCCCGGGAGACCCAGTACTTC
>TRBV30|18|NA|TRBJ2-1|NA
CAWSVHKLAPSPHNEQFF
TGTGCCTGGAGTGTACACAAACTAGCCCCTTCGCCACACAATGAGCAGTTCTTC
>TRBV29-1|16|TRBD1|TRBJ1-4|NA
CSVVLGYGTDNEKLFF
TGCAGCGTTGTCTTGGGTTACGGGACAGATAATGAAAAACTGTTTTTT
>TRBV7-6|13|TRBD1|TRBJ1-1|NA
CASSLNPTGKAFF
TGTGCCAGCAGCTTAAACCCGACAGGGAAAGCTTTCTTT
>TRBV19|12|NA|TRBJ2-7|NA
CASSSRRYEQYF
TGTGCCAGTAGTAGCCGGAGATACGAGCAGTACTTC
>TRBV5-6|12|TRBD1|TRBJ2-5|NA
CASSPDRGTQYF
TGTGCCAGCAGCCCGGACAGGGGGACCCAGTACTTC
>TRBV6-5|12|NA|TRBJ1-1|few
CASSPRGAKAFF
TGTGCCAGCAGTCCGCGTGGGGCCAAAGCTTTCTTT
>TRBV7-9|13|NA|TRBJ1-2|NA
CASSRRDNYGYTF
TGTGCCAGCAGCCGGCGGGACAACTATGGCTACACCTTC
>TRBV5-6|13|TRBD1|TRBJ2-1|NA
CASSLDRGRGEFF
TGTGCCAGCAGCTTGGACAGGGGACGAGGGGAGTTCTTC
>TRBV19|13|NA|TRBJ2-3|NA
CASSWQVTDTQYF
TGTGCCAGTAGTTGGCAGGTCACAGATACGCAGTATTTT
>TRBV10-3|14|TRBD2|TRBJ2-1|NA
CAINGLAGADEQFF
TGTGCCATCAATGGACTAGCGGGGGCCGATGAGCAGTTCTTC
>TRBV7-6|15|TRBD2|TRBJ2-1|once
CASRPLSGGYNEQFF
TGTGCCAGCAGACCCCTGAGCGGGGGGTACAATGAGCAGTTCTTC
>TRBV2|14|TRBD2|TRBJ2-7|NA
CASSPGGVLYEQYF
TGTGCCAGCAGCCCGGGGGGGGTTCTTTACGAGCAGTACTTC